Each of the 19 T cell receptor beta chains below was sequenced from the same sample in a study of human T cells and chemical hapten exposure. TCRdb used MiXCR to reprocess the RACE reads, holding one entry per CDR3 protein. The sample has roughly 150,000 distinct CDR3 sequences, approximately 30% seen once. The sample's time point: patch test 3, about 24 weeks after DPC sensitization. Treatment indicated: therapeutic diphenylcyclopropenone sensitization with weekly scalp DPC. Sequences were derived from whole blood, sampled in connection with sensitization to the hapten diphenylcyclopropenone (DPC). These receptors were collected from a woman aged 18-30 years with alopecia areata. Some clones in this sample may be carry-over from other donors' samples.

The chain joins TRBV20-1 to TRBJ2-3; 10 positions agree with TRBD2. The CDR3 totals 15 residues. From germline, CDR1 is DFQATT and CDR2 SNEGSKA (reference sequence). With 6 bases clipped from V and 6 bases from J, the junction kept 12 bases outside the gene matches. CDR3 sequence reads: CSAPAVAAGGDTQYF. The CDR3 nucleotides are TGCAGTGCCCCTGCGGTAGCAGCGGGGGGGGATACGCAGTATTTT.

The chain uses TRBV7-3 and TRBJ2-2; no clear D. V shed 5 bases and J shed 5 bases, with 9 bases lying between them. This CDR3 has 13 residues. Per germline, CDR1 SGHTA and CDR2 FQGTGA. The CDR3 coding sequence is TGTGCCAGCAGCCCAAAGCCTACCGGGGAGCTGTTTTTT. Residues: CASSPKPTGELFF.

In DNA, the CDR3 is TGTGCCAGCAGCCAAGGACGCGGAGAGACCCAGTACTTC. It translates to CASSQGRGETQYF. This chain uses TRBV4-2 with TRBJ2-5; D gene ambiguous. Trimming cost V 1 base and J 4 bases, with 7 bases left between them. The CDR3 has 13 amino acids. CDR1 is LGHNA, CDR2 YNFKEQ, per germline.

The chain uses TRBV7-9 and TRBJ2-1, with unresolved D. This CDR3 has 12 residues. Germline V gene lookup returns CDR1 SEHNR and CDR2 FQNEAQ (reference sequence). V lost 5 bases and J lost 6, with 8 bases in between. The CDR3: CASSRFGNEQFF. The CDR3 coding sequence is TGTGCCAGCAGCCGTTTCGGCAATGAGCAGTTCTTC.

The V and J genes are TRBV20-1 and TRBJ1-6; maybe TRBD1 (6 bases). CDR3 length equals 13 residues. Between the trimmed V and J ends, which lost 3 bases and 8 bases, there was a span of 11 bases. Germline lookup yields CDR1 DFQATT and CDR2 SNEGSKA (reference sequence). The CDR3 region is CSASRAGDSPLHF. The DNA for the CDR3 is TGCAGTGCTAGTAGGGCAGGGGATTCACCCCTCCACTTT.

This clonotype was detected a few times. The V gene is TRBV20-1, the J gene TRBJ1-2, with D unclear. Germline lookup yields CDR1 DFQATT and CDR2 SNEGSKA (reference sequence). This CDR3 is 12 amino acids long. CDR3 sequence: CSPPGSDYGYTF. CDR3 DNA sequence: TGCAGCCCCCCGGGGTCCGACTATGGCTACACCTTC.

The chain joins TRBV5-5 to TRBJ2-2; TRBD1 matches at 11 bases. CDR1 and CDR2 from the germline V gene are SGHKS and YYEKEE (reference sequence). This CDR3 has 16 residues. Trimming took 0 bases from V and 6 from J; bases not matched to a gene: 4. In DNA, the CDR3 is TGTGCCAGCAGCTTGGCATGGGGACAGGGGGCCGGGGAGCTGTTTTTT. The encoded protein is CASSLAWGQGAGELFF.

In this sample, this clonotype turned up a few times. The chain uses TRBV27 and TRBJ1-1; a possible D gene is TRBD1 (5 bases). CDR1 is MNHEY, CDR2 SMNVEV, per germline (reference sequence). The CDR3 sequence is 16 residues long. V was pared by 0 bases and J by 1 base, with 12 bases between. CDR3 protein: CASSLSWGEGNTEAFF. In DNA form, the CDR3 reads TGTGCCAGCAGTTTATCCTGGGGCGAGGGGAACACTGAAGCTTTCTTT.

This clonotype was seen just once. The genes are TRBV4-3 and TRBJ2-1; D is unclear. In germline, CDR1 is LGHNA, CDR2 YSLEER. There are 14 residues in the CDR3. V was clipped by 4 bases and J by 9 bases, with 16 bases between them. The CDR3 DNA reads as TGCGCCAGCAGCCGAGGACGGGCGACCGGTGAGCAGTTCTTC. Translated, it gives CASSRGRATGEQFF.

This clonotype showed up just a few times. This chain uses TRBV20-1 with TRBJ2-2; TRBD2 agrees at 7 bases. Germline V gene data show CDR1 as DFQATT and CDR2 as SNEGSKA (reference sequence). The CDR3 runs to 15 residues. With 3 bases clipped from V and 7 bases from J, the junction kept 11 bases outside the gene matches. The CDR3 reads CSARPLGAGVGELFF. The CDR3 DNA is TGCAGTGCTAGGCCCCTAGGGGCGGGGGTCGGGGAGCTGTTTTTT.

About this clonotype itself: Germline and junction disagree at one end, which may indicate a read error. The chain uses TRBV29-1 and TRBJ1-3; tentatively, D is TRBD1 (5 bases). The CDR3 is 13 residues long. CDR1 is SQVTM and CDR2 is ANQGSEA in the germline V gene. The CDR3 here is CSVAGASGNTIFF. In nucleotides, the CDR3 is TGCAGCGTTGCCGGGGCTTCTGGAAACACCATATTTTTT. The full variable domain, completed using reference TRBV29-1 and TRBJ1-3, is SAVISQKPSRDICQRGTSLTIQCQVDSQVTMMFWYRQQPGQSLTLIATANQGSEATYESGFVIDKFPISRPNLTFSTLTVSNMSPEDSSIYLCSVAGASGNTIFFGEGSWLTVV.

The rearrangement uses TRBV5-1 and TRBJ1-1, with D unclear. Germline V gives CDR1 SGHRS, CDR2 YFSETQ. The ends were cut back, 7 bases at V and 3 bases at J, with 16 bases in the middle. CDR3 length equals 14 residues. CDR3 coding DNA: TGCGCCAGCGGGGAACAGAGTGTGGACACTGAAGCTTTCTTT. Amino acid sequence: CASGEQSVDTEAFF. The variable domain in full, completed from reference TRBV5-1 and TRBJ1-1, reads KAGVTQTPRYLIKTRGQQVTLSCSPISGHRSVSWYQQTPGQGLQFLFEYFSETQRNKGNFPGRFSGRQFSNSRSEMNVSTLELGDSALYLCASGEQSVDTEAFFGQGTRLTVV.

V is TRBV24-1 and J is TRBJ1-2; D is unresolved. The CDR3 totals 12 residues. V was cut by 0 bases and J by 6 bases, with 4 bases left in between. Germline CDR1 KGHDR, CDR2 SFDVKD. The CDR3 DNA is TGTGCCACCAGTGATTTGGGGGATGGCTACACCTTC. Protein: CATSDLGDGYTF.

V is TRBV25-1 and J is TRBJ2-7; no reliable D call. Trimming cost V 1 base and J 4 bases, with 5 bases left between them. This CDR3 has 12 residues. Germline V lookup: CDR1 MGHDK, CDR2 SYGVNS. The CDR3 here is CASSESKYEQYF. CDR3 in DNA: TGTGCCAGCAGTGAATCGAAGTACGAGCAGTACTTC.

The DNA for the CDR3 is TGCGCCAGCAGCCAAGATCACGGGGTAAGAGAGACCCAGTACTTC. As protein: CASSQDHGVRETQYF. The chain couples TRBV4-3 to TRBJ2-5; possible D gene TRBD2, 5 bases. Germline V gives CDR1 LGHNA, CDR2 YSLEER. The V end was cut by 0 bases, the J end by 4 bases, with 12 bases between. This CDR3 has 15 amino acids.

J is TRBJ2-7 and V is TRBV9, with D possibly TRBD2 on 6 matching bases. The germline CDR1 and CDR2 sequences are SGDLS and YYNGEE. The V end was cut by 3 bases, the J end by 7 bases, with 20 bases between. The CDR3 runs to 15 residues. CDR3 in DNA: TGTGCCAGCAGCGGTCAAGTAGGAGGGCCGGGGGAGCAGTACTTC. It translates to CASSGQVGGPGEQYF.

This clonotype has only a few counts. In DNA form, the CDR3 reads TGTGCCAGCAGACGGACAGGCCGTGATACGCAGTATTTT. As protein: CASRRTGRDTQYF. This chain connects TRBV12-3 or TRBV12-4 to TRBJ2-3; 7 bases align to TRBD1. This CDR3 spans 13 amino acids. The trim removed 6 bases at V and 6 bases at J, leaving 6 bases unmatched.

V gene TRBV6-2 or TRBV6-3 combines with J gene TRBJ2-7; no firm D call. This CDR3 has 14 amino acids. Germline CDR1 reads MNHEY; CDR2 reads SVGEGT. V dropped 2 bases and J dropped 5 bases, with 13 bases sitting between them. The CDR3 sequence is CASSYIWFLDEQYF. CDR3 in DNA: TGTGCCAGCAGTTACATATGGTTTCTGGACGAGCAGTACTTC.

This chain joins TRBV27 and TRBJ2-1; possibly TRBD2 for D (6 bases). The CDR3 extends over 15 amino acids. Trimming pared 3 bases from V and 2 bases from J, leaving 11 bases between. CDR1 MNHEY and CDR2 SMNVEV come from the germline V gene (reference sequence). CDR3 coding DNA: TGTGCCAGCAGTTTGATGCGGGGAACCTACAATGAGCAGTTCTTC. Translating it yields CASSLMRGTYNEQFF.